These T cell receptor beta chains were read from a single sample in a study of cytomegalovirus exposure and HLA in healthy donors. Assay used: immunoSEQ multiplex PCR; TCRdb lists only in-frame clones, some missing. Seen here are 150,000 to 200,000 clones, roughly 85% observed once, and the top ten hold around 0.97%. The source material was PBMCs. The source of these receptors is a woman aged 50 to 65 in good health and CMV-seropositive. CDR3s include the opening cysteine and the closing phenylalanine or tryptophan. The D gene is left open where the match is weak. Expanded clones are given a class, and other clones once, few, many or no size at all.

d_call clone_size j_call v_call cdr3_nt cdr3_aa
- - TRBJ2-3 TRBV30 TGTGCCTGGAGTGGGAAAGGAGGTGATACGCAGTATTTT CAWSGKGGDTQYF
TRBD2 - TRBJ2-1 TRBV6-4 TGTGCCAGCAGTAGACTAGCGGGGGGAGTTGAGCAGTTCTTC CASSRLAGGVEQFF
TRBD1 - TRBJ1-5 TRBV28 TGTGCCAGCAGGGGGGACAGGGAGAACCAGCCCCAGCATTTT CASRGDRENQPQHF
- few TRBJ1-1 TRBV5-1 TGCGCCAGCAGTCAGGCCGGGGTCACTGAAGCTTTCTTT CASSQAGVTEAFF
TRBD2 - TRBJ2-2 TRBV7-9 TGTGCCAGCAGTTCCCCGGCGGGGGGCCTCACCGGGGAGCTGTTTTTT CASSSPAGGLTGELFF
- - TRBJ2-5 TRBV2 TGTGCCAGCAGCAAAGGAGTCCAAGAGACCCAGTACTTC CASSKGVQETQYF
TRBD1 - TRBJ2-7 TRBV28 TGTGCCAGCACCTGGGGACAGGGGTCCTACGAGCAGTACTTC CASTWGQGSYEQYF
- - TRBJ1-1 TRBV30 TGTGCCTGGAGTCTCTTACAGAGAAACACTGAAGCTTTCTTT CAWSLLQRNTEAFF
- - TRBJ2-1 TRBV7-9 TGTGCCAGCACCCCGACAGTGTCCTACAATGAGCAGTTCTTC CASTPTVSYNEQFF
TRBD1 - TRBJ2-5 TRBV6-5 TGTGCCAGCAGTTGGAACAGGGGTTATAAAGAGACCCAGTACTTC CASSWNRGYKETQYF
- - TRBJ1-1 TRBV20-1 TGCAGTGCTAGTCAGGCAGAGGAAGCTTTCTTT CSASQAEEAFF
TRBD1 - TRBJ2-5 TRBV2 TGTGCCAGCAGTGTTGACAGGGGCGAGACCCAGTACTTC CASSVDRGETQYF
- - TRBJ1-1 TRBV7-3 TGTGCCAGCAGCTTGACAGGCATGAACACTGAAGCTTTCTTT CASSLTGMNTEAFF
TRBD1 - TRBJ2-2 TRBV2 TGTGCCAGCACATCAGGGGGCTATACCGGGGAGCTGTTTTTT CASTSGGYTGELFF
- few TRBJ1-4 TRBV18 TGTGCCAGCTCACCGCCAGGACAGTTGGGTGAAAAACTGTTTTTT CASSPPGQLGEKLFF
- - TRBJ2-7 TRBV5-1 TGCGCCAGCAGCTTGACTGTCCTAGCTTACGAGCAGTACTTC CASSLTVLAYEQYF
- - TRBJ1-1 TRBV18 TGTGCCAGCTCACAAGACAGGATGAACACTGAAGCTTTCTTT CASSQDRMNTEAFF
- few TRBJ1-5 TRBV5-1 TGCGCCAGCAGCTTGTCGGCAGGGTTGGAGCCCCAGCATTTT CASSLSAGLEPQHF
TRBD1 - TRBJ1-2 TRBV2 TGTGCCAGCAGACCGACAGGGAACTATGGCTACACCTTC CASRPTGNYGYTF
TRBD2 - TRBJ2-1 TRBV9 TGTGCCAGCAGTCGGACTAGCGGGTCATACTACAATGAGCAGTTCTTC CASSRTSGSYYNEQFF
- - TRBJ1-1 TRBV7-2 TGTGCCAGCAGCTTAGGCGGTGGCGGGGGAACTGAAGCTTTCTTT CASSLGGGGGTEAFF
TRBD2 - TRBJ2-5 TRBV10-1 TGCGCCAGCAGTAGCGGGAGTTTTGAGACCCAGTACTTC CASSSGSFETQYF
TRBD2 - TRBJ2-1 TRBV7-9 TGTGCCAGCAGCCCTTATCCGGGACTAGCGGGAGGGCAGTTCTTC CASSPYPGLAGGQFF
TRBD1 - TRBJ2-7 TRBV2 TGTGCCAGCAGTGTCGGGACAGGGGGCAACGAGCAGTACTTC CASSVGTGGNEQYF
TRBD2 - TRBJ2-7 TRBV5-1 TGCGCCAGCAGTCGAGGACTAGAGGCCTCCTACGAGCAGTACTTC CASSRGLEASYEQYF
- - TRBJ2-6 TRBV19 TGTGCCAGTAGTCCATCCGTAGGGGGGGTTTCCTCTGGGGCCAACGTCCTGACTTTC CASSPSVGGVSSGANVLTF
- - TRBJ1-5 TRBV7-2 TGTGCCAGCAGCCCCCCGGGGGGCGGGAATCAGCCCCAGCATTTT CASSPPGGGNQPQHF
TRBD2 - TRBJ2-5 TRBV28 TGTGCCAGCGTGCAAGGATGGAGCGGGGGGAGGGAGACCCAGTACTTC CASVQGWSGGRETQYF
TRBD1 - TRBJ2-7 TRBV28 TGTGCCAGCAGTTCCCCGGGACAGGGGACGGAGCAGTACTTC CASSSPGQGTEQYF
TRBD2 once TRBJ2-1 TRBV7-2 TGTGCCAGCAGCAAACTAGCGGGGGGGCGAGAGCAGTTCTTC CASSKLAGGREQFF
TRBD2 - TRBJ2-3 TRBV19 TGTGCCAGTAGTATAATTCTAGCGGGCGGGGCAGATACGCAGTATTTT CASSIILAGGADTQYF
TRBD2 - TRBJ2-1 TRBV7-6 TGTGCCAGCAGCCAGACTAGCTCGCCCTACAATGAGCAGTTCTTC CASSQTSSPYNEQFF
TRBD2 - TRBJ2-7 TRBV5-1 TGCGCCAGCAGCTCGGGGACTAGCGCATCCCTGAGTAGTAACGAGCAGTACTTC CASSSGTSASLSSNEQYF
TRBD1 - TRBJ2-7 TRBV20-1 TGCAGTGCTAACAGGGGTAACGAGCAGTACTTC CSANRGNEQYF
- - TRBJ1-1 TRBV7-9 TGTGCCAGCAGCTTGGCAGGGAACACTGAAGCTTTCTTT CASSLAGNTEAFF
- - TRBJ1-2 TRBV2 TGTGCCAGCAGTCTTCATAGGGGTTCTGATGGCTACACCTTC CASSLHRGSDGYTF
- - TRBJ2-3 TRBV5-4 TGTGCCAGCAGCTTGGGGGGGCTTGGAACAGATACGCAGTATTTT CASSLGGLGTDTQYF
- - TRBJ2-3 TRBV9 TGTGCCAGCAGCGTAGTTGGAGGGACAGATACGCAGTATTTT CASSVVGGTDTQYF
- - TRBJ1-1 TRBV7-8 TGTGCCAGCAGCCCTGTTCAGGGAATATACACTGAAGCTTTCTTT CASSPVQGIYTEAFF
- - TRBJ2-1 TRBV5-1 TGCGCCAGCAGCTTGGACAGTTACAATGAGCAGTTCTTC CASSLDSYNEQFF
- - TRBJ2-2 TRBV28 TGTGCCAGCAGTTTAACCGGGACACTGAACACCGGGGAGCTGTTTTTT CASSLTGTLNTGELFF
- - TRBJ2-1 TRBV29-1 TGCAGCGCCGTTATTGGCCGTGAGCAGTTCTTC CSAVIGREQFF
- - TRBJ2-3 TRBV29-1 TGCAGCGTTGAGGAGGGAACAGATACGCAGTATTTT CSVEEGTDTQYF
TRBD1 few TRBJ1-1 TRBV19 TGTGCCAGTAGCCCCCGGGACAGGGGGACTGAAGCTTTCTTT CASSPRDRGTEAFF
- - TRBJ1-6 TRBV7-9 TGTGCCAGCAGTACCCAGGGTGGAAATTCACCCCTCCACTTT CASSTQGGNSPLHF